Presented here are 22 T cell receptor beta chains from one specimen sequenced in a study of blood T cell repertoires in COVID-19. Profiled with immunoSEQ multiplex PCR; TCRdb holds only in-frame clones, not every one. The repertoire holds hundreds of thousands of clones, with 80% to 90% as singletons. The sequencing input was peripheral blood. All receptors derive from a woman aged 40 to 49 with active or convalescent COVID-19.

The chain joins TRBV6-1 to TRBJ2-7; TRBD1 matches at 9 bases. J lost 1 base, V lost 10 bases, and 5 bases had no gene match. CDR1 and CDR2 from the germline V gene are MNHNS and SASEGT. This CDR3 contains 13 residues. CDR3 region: CAIRQGGSYEQYF. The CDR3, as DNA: TGTGCCATCCGACAGGGGGGATCCTACGAGCAGTACTTC.

Written as DNA, the CDR3 is TGTGCCAGCAGTGAATACAGGGGGAGAGAAAAACTGTTTTTT. Residues: CASSEYRGREKLFF. This sequence joins TRBV25-1 and TRBJ1-4, with 7 positions matching TRBD1. Germline V lookup: CDR1 MGHDK, CDR2 SYGVNS. CDR3 length: 14 amino acids. J was trimmed by 8 bases and V by 0 bases; bases with no gene match: 3.

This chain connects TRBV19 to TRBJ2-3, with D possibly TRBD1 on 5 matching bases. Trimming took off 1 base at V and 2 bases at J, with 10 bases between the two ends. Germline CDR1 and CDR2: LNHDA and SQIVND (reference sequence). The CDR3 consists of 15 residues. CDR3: CASSIGGRNTDTQYF. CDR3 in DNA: TGTGCCAGTAGTATAGGGGGCAGGAACACAGATACGCAGTATTTT.

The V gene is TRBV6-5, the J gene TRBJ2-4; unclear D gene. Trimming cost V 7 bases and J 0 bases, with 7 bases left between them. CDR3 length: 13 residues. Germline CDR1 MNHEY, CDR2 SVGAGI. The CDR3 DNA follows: TGTGCCAGCACGGAGTTAGCCAAAAACATTCAGTACTTC. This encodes CASTELAKNIQYF.

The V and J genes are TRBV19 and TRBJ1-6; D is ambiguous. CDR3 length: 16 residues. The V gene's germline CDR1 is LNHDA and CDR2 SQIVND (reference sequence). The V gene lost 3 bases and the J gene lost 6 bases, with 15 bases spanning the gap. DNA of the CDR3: TGTGCCAGTAGTATTAGAGGCCGACCGGGTAATTCACCCCTCCACTTT. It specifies CASSIRGRPGNSPLHF.

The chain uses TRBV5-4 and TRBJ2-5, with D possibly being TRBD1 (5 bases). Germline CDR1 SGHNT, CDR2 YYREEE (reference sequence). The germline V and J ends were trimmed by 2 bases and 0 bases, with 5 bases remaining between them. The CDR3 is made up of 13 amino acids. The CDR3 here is CASSLQDQETQYF. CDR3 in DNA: TGTGCCAGCAGCTTACAGGACCAAGAGACCCAGTACTTC.

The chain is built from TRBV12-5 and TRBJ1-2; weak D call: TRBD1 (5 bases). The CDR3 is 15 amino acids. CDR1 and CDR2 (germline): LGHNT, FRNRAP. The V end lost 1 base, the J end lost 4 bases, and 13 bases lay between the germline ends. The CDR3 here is CASGLGARTSYGYTF. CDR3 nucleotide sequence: TGTGCTAGTGGTTTGGGGGCGAGGACATCCTATGGCTACACCTTC. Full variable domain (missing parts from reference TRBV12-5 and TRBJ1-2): DARVTQTPRHKVTEMGQEVTMRCQPILGHNTVFWYRQTMMQGLELLAYFRNRAPLDDSGMPKDRFSAEMPDATLATLKIQPSEPRDSAVYFCASGLGARTSYGYTFGSGTRLTVV.

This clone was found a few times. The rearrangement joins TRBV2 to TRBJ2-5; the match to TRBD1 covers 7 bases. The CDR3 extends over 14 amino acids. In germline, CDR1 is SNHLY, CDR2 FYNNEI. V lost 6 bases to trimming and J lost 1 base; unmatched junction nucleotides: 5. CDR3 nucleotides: TGTGCCAGCAGCAAATCAGGGGGCCAAGAGACCCAGTACTTC. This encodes CASSKSGGQETQYF. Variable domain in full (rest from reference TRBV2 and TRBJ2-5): EPEVTQTPSHQVTQMGQEVILRCVPISNHLYFYWYRQILGQKVEFLVSFYNNEISEKSEIFDDQFSVERPDGSNFTLKIRSTKLEDSAMYFCASSKSGGQETQYFGPGTRLLVL.

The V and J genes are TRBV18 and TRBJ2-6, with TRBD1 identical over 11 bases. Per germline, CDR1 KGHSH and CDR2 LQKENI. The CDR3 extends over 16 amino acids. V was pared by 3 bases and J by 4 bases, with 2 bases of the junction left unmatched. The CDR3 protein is CASSPDRGPGANVLTF. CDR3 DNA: TGTGCCAGCTCACCGGACAGGGGGCCCGGGGCCAACGTCCTGACTTTC.

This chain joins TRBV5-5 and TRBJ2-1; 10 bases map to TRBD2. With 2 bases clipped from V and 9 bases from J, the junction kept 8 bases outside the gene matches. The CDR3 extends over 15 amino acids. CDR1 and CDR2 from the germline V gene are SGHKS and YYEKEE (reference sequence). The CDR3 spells CASSLGSGGPGEQFF. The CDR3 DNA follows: TGTGCCAGCAGCTTAGGTAGCGGGGGGCCGGGTGAGCAGTTCTTC.

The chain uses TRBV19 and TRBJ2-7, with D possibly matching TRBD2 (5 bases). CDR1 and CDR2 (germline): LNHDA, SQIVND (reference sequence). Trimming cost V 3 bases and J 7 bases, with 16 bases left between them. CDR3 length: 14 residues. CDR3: CASSIASGVWEQYF. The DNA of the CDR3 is TGTGCCAGTAGTATCGCCTCCGGGGTATGGGAGCAGTACTTC. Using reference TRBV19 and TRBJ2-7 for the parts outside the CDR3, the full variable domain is DGGITQSPKYLFRKEGQNVTLSCEQNLNHDAMYWYRQDPGQGLRLIYYSQIVNDFQKGDIAEGYSVSREKKESFPLTVTSAQKNPTAFYLCASSIASGVWEQYFGPGTRLTVT.

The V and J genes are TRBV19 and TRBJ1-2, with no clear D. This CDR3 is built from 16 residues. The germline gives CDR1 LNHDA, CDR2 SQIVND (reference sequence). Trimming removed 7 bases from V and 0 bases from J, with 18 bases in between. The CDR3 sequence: CASMGSRDFSNYGYTF. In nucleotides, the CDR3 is TGTGCCAGTATGGGATCCCGGGATTTTTCTAACTATGGCTACACCTTC.

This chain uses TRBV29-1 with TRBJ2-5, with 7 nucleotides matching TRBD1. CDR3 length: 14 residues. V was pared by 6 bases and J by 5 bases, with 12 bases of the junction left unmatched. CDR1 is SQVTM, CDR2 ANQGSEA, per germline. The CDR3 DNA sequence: TGCAGCGTCTCTTGGACAGGCACCGGGGAGACCCAGTACTTC. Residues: CSVSWTGTGETQYF.

The CDR3 loop reads CASSLRTSGQETQYF. For the CDR3, the DNA is TGTGCCAGCAGCCTCAGGACTAGCGGCCAAGAGACCCAGTACTTC. V gene TRBV2 combines with J gene TRBJ2-5, with 10 bases matching TRBD2. The CDR3 contains 15 residues. Trimming cost V 6 bases and J 1 base; bases outside gene matches: 5. Germline CDR1 is SNHLY and CDR2 is FYNNEI.

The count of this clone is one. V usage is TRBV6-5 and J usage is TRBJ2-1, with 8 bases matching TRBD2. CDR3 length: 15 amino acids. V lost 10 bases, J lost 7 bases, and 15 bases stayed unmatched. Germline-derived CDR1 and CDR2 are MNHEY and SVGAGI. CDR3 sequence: CATQVTSGRGNEQFF. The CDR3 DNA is TGTGCCACACAGGTGACGAGCGGGAGAGGGAATGAGCAGTTCTTC.

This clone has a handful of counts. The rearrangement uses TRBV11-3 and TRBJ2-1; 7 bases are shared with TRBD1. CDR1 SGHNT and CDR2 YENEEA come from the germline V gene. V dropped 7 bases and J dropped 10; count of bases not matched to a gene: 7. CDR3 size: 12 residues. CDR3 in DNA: TGTGCCAGCACAGCCCGGGACAGCGAGCAGTTCTTC. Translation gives CASTARDSEQFF.

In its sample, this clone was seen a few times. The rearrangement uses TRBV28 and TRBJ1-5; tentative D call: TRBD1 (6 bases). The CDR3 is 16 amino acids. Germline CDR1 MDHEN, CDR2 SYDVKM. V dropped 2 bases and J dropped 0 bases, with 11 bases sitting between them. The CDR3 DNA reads TGTGCCAGCAGTTTAGCCAGGGGTAATAGCAATCAGCCCCAGCATTTT. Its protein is CASSLARGNSNQPQHF.

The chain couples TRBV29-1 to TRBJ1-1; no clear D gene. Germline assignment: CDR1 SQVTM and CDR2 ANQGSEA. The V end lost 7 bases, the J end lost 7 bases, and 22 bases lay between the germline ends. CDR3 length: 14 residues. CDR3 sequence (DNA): TGCAGCGGACACACGGTGCGCAGGCCCAATGAAGCTTTCTTT. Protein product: CSGHTVRRPNEAFF.

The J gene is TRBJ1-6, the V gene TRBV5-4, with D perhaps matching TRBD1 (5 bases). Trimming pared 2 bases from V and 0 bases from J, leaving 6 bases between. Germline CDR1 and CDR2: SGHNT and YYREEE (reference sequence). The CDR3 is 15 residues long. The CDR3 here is CASSFDSSYNSPLHF. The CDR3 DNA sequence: TGTGCCAGCAGCTTTGACAGCTCCTATAATTCACCCCTCCACTTT.

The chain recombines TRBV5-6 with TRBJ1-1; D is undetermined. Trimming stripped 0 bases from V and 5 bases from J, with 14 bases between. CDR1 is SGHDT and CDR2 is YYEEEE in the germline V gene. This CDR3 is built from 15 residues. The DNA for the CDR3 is TGTGCCAGCAGCTTGGTTTCTATACTGCGGACTGAAGCTTTCTTT. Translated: CASSLVSILRTEAFF.

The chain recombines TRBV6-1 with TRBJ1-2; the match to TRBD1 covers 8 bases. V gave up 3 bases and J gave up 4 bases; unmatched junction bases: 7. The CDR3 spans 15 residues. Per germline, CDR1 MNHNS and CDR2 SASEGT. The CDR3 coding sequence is TGTGCCAGCAGTGACCAGGGGGCCCCCCGCTATGGCTACACCTTC. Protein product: CASSDQGAPRYGYTF.

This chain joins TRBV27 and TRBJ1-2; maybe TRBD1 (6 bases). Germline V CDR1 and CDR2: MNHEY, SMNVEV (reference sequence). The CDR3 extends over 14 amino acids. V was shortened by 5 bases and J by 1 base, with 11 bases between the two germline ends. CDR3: CASSRGAYNYGYTF. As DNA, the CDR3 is TGTGCCAGCAGTCGGGGGGCCTATAACTATGGCTACACCTTC.